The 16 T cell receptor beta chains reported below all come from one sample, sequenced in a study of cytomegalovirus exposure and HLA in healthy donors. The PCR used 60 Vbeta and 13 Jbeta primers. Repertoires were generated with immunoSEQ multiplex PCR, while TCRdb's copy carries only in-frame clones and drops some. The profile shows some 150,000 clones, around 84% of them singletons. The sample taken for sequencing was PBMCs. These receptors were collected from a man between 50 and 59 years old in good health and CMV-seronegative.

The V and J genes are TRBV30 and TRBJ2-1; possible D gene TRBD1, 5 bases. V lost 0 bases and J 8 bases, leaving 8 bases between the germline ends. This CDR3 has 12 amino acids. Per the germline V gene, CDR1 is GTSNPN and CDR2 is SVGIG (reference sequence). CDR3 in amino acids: CAWSVQGDEQFF. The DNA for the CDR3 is TGTGCCTGGAGTGTACAAGGGGATGAGCAGTTCTTC.

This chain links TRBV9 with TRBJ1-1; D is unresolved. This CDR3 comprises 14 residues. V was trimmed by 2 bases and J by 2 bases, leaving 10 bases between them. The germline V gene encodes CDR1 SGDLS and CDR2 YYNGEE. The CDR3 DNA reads TGTGCCAGCAGCGTCGAGGGATTTAACACTGAAGCTTTCTTT. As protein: CASSVEGFNTEAFF.

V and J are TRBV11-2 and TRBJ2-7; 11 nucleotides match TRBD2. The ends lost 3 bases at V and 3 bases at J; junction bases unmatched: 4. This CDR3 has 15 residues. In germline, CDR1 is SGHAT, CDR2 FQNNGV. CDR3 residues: CASSFLGLAGYEQYF. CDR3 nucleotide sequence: TGTGCCAGCAGCTTTTTAGGACTAGCGGGCTACGAGCAGTACTTC.

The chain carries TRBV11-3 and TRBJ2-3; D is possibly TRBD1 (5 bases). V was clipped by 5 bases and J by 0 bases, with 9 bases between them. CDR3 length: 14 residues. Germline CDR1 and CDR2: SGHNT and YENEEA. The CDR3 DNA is TGTGCCAGCAGCCAGGGTTTGAGCACAGATACGCAGTATTTT. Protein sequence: CASSQGLSTDTQYF.

This CDR3 is CASSTAGVRVPEAFF. CDR3 coding DNA: TGTGCCAGCAGTACCGCGGGGGTAAGGGTTCCTGAAGCTTTCTTT. The V call is TRBV6-6, the J call TRBJ1-1; tentatively, D is TRBD1 (5 bases). Germline assignment: CDR1 MNHNY and CDR2 SVGAGI (reference sequence). Trimming cost V 5 bases and J 6 bases, with 19 bases left between them. CDR3 length: 15 amino acids.

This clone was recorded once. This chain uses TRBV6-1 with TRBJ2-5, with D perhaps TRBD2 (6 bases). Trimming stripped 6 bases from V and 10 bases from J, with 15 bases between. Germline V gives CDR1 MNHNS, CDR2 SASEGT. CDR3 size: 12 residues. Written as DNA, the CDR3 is TGTGCCAGCAGCCTGGGGTTGGGGGGCCAGTACTTC. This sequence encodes CASSLGLGGQYF.

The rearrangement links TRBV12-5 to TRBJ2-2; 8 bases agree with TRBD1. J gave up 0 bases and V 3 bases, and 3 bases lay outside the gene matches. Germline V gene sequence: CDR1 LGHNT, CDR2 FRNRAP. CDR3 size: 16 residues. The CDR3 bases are TGTGCTAGTGGTTTAGGACAGGGATCGAACACCGGGGAGCTGTTTTTT. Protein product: CASGLGQGSNTGELFF.

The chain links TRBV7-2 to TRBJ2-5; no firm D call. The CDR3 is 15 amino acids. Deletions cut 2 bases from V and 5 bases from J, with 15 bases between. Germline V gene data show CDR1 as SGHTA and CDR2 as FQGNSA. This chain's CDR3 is CASSLTYLRRETQYF. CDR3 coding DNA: TGTGCCAGCAGCTTAACGTACCTGAGGCGCGAGACCCAGTACTTC. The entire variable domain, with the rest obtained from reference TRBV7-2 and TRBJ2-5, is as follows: GAGVSQSPSNKVTEKGKDVELRCDPISGHTALYWYRQSLGQGLEFLIYFQGNSAPDKSGLPSDRFSAERTGGSVSTLTIQRTQQEDSAVYLCASSLTYLRRETQYFGPGTRLLVL.

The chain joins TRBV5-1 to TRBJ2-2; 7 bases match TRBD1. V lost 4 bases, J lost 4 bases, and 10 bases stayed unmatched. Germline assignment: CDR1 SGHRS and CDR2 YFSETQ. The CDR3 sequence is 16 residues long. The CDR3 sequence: CASSPEDRLTTGELFF. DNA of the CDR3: TGCGCCAGCAGCCCAGAGGACAGGCTTACCACCGGGGAGCTGTTTTTT.

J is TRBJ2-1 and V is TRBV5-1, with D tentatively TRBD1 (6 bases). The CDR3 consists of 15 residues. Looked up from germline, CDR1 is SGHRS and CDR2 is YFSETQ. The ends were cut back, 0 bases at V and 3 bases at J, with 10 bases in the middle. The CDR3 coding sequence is TGCGCCAGCAGCTTGGACAGGGTCCTCTACAATGAGCAGTTCTTC. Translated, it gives CASSLDRVLYNEQFF. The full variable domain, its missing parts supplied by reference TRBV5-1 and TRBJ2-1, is KAGVTQTPRYLIKTRGQQVTLSCSPISGHRSVSWYQQTPGQGLQFLFEYFSETQRNKGNFPGRFSGRQFSNSRSEMNVSTLELGDSALYLCASSLDRVLYNEQFFGPGTRLTVL.

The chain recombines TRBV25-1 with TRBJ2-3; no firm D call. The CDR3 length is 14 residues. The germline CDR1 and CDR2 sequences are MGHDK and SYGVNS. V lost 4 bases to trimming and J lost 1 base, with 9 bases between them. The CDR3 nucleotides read TGTGCCAGCAGTGGAACTACCCGCACAGATACGCAGTATTTT. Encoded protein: CASSGTTRTDTQYF.

CDR3 bases: TGTGCCAGCAGTTACTCGACTCCGGGACAGGCGCCCGAGCAGTACTTC. This translates into CASSYSTPGQAPEQYF. The chain joins TRBV6-5 to TRBJ2-7, with TRBD1 matching 8 bases. J lost 6 bases, V lost 0 bases, and 10 bases had no gene match. CDR1 and CDR2 (germline): MNHEY, SVGAGI. This CDR3 is built from 16 residues.

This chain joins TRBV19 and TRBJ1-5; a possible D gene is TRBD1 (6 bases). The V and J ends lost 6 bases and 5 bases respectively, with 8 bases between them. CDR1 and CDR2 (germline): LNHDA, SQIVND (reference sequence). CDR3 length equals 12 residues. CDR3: CASRQGDQPQHF. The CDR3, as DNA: TGTGCCAGTAGACAGGGAGATCAGCCCCAGCATTTT.

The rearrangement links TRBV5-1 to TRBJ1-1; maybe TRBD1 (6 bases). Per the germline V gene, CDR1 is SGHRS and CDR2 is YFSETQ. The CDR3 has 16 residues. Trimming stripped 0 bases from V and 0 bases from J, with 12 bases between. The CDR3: CASSLAGQNMNTEAFF. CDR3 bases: TGCGCCAGCAGCTTGGCCGGACAGAACATGAACACTGAAGCTTTCTTT.

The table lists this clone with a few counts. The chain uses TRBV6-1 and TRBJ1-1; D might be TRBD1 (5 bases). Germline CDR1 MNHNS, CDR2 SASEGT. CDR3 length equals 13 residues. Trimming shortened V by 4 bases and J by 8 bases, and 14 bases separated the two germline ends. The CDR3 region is CASSAELRGEAFF. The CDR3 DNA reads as TGTGCCAGCAGTGCTGAATTAAGGGGAGAAGCTTTCTTT.

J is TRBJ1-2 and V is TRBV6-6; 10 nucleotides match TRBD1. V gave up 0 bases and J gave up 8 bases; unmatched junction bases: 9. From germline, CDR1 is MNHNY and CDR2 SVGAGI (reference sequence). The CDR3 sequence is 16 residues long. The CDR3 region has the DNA TGTGCCAGCAGTTACTCAGGGACAGGGGCCGCTGGGGGCTACACCTTC. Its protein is CASSYSGTGAAGGYTF.